This T cell receptor beta chain comes out of a study of blood T cell repertoires in COVID-19. Sequencing used immunoSEQ multiplex PCR; TCRdb keeps in-frame clones, though not all of them. The table has about 110,000 clones, approximately 82% seen once. CDR3 length: 16 amino acids. Looked up from germline, CDR1 is SGHRS and CDR2 is YFSETQ. V lost 4 bases and J lost 0; bases outside the gene matches: 7. In its sample, this clone was seen once. The clonotype originates from a woman older than 75 with active or convalescent COVID-19. The sequencing sample was made of peripheral blood. The chain is built from TRBV5-1 and TRBJ2-1; 7 bases match TRBD2. In DNA, the CDR3 is TGCGCCAGCAGCCTCCGGCGGGGGAGCTCCTACAATGAGCAGTTCTTC. Its translation: CASSLRRGSSYNEQFF.